This TCR beta chain was recovered during a study of control samples from healthy donors and cancer patients. J gave up 3 bases and V 3 bases, and 6 bases lay outside the gene matches. Germline loops: CDR1 LNHDA, CDR2 SQIVND (reference sequence). The CDR3 totals 15 residues. Assay: immunoSEQ multiplex PCR; the TCRdb copy retains only in-frame clones and omits some. The repertoire holds about 28,000 clones, roughly 85% seen once, with less than 25% in the top ten. The source of this sequence is a man aged 55 to 69 with head and neck cancer. This chain links TRBV19 with TRBJ2-7; TRBD2 matches at 9 bases. The sample was PBMCs. CDR3 coding DNA: TGTGCCAGTAGTATCGGGGCTAGCGGGATCTACGAGCAGTACTTC. Its protein is CASSIGASGIYEQYF. Complete variable domain (other parts from reference TRBV19 and TRBJ2-7): DGGITQSPKYLFRKEGQNVTLSCEQNLNHDAMYWYRQDPGQGLRLIYYSQIVNDFQKGDIAEGYSVSREKKESFPLTVTSAQKNPTAFYLCASSIGASGIYEQYFGPGTRLTVT.